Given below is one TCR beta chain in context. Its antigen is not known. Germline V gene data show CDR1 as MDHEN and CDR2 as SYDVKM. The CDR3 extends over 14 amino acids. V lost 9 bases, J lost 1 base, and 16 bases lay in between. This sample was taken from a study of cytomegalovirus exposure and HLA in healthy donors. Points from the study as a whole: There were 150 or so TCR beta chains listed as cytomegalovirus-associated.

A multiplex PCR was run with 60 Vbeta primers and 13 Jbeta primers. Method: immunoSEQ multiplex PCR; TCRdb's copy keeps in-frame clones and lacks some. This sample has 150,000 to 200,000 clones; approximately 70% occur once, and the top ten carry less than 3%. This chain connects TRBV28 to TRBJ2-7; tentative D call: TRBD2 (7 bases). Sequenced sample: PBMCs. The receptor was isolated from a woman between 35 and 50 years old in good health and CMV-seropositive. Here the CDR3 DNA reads TGTGCCAGTGTGGGGGCTAGCGGTTCCTACGAGCAGTACTTC. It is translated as CASVGASGSYEQYF.